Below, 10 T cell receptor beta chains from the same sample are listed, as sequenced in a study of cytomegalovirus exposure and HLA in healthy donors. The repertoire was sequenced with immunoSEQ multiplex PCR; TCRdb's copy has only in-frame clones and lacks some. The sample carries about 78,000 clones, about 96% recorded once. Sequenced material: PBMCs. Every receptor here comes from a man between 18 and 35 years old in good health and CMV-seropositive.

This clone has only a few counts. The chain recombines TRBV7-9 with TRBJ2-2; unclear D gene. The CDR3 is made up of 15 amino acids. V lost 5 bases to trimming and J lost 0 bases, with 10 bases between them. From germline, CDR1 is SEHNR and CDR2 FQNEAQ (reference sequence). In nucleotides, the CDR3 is TGTGCCAGCAGCCACATGGCAGCGAACACCGGGGAGCTGTTTTTT. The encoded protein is CASSHMAANTGELFF. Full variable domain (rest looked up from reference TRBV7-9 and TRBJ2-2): DTGVSQNPRHKITKRGQNVTFRCDPISEHNRLYWYRQTLGQGPEFLTYFQNEAQLEKSRLLSDRFSAERPKGSFSTLEIQRTEQGDSAMYLCASSHMAANTGELFFGEGSRLTVL.

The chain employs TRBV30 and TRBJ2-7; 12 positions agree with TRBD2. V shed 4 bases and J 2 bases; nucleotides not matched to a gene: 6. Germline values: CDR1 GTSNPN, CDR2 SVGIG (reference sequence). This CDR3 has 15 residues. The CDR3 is CAWTPPSGRAYEQYF. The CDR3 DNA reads TGTGCCTGGACACCTCCTAGCGGGAGGGCCTACGAGCAGTACTTC.

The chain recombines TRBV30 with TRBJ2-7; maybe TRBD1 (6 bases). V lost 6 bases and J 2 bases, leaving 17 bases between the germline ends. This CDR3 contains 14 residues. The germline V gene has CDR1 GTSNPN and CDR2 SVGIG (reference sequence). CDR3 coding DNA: TGTGCCTGTGAATTTGACAGGCTGACCTACGAGCAGTACTTC. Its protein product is CACEFDRLTYEQYF. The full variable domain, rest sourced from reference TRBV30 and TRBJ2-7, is SQTIHQWPATLVQPVGSPLSLECTVEGTSNPNLYWYRQAAGRGLQLLFYSVGIGQISSEVPQNLSASRPQDRQFILSSKKLLLSDSGFYLCACEFDRLTYEQYFGPGTRLTVT.

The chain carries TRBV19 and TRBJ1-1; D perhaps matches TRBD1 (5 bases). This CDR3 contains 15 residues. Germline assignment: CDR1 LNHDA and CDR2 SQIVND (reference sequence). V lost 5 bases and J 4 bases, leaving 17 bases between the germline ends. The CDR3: CASSSQGQVGTEAFF. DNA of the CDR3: TGTGCCAGTAGTTCCCAGGGCCAGGTGGGCACTGAAGCTTTCTTT.

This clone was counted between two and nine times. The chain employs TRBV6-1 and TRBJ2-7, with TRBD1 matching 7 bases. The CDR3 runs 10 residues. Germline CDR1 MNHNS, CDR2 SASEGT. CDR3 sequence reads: CVYRGGEQYF. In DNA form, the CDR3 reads TGTGTTTACAGGGGCGGCGAGCAGTACTTC.

The chain's CDR3 is CASRGHRGRPQHF. As DNA, the CDR3 is TGTGCCAGCAGGGGCCACAGGGGGCGGCCCCAGCATTTT. The rearrangement uses TRBV28 and TRBJ1-5; 9 bases are shared with TRBD1. Germline V gives CDR1 MDHEN, CDR2 SYDVKM. The CDR3 spans 13 residues. After removal of 6 bases from V and 9 bases from J, the junction contained 6 bases not matched to a gene.

CDR3: CASRPTSADTQYF. The CDR3 region has the DNA TGTGCCAGCAGACCTACTAGTGCAGATACGCAGTATTTT. This chain links TRBV6-1 with TRBJ2-3; perhaps TRBD2 as D (5 bases). V shed 6 bases and J shed 4 bases, with 11 bases lying between them. Germline V gene sequence: CDR1 MNHNS, CDR2 SASEGT. The CDR3 runs to 13 residues.

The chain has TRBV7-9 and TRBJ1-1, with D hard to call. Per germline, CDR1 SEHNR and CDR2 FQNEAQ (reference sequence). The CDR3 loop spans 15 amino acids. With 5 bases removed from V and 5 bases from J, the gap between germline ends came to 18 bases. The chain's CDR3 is CASSPRGSQQTEAFF. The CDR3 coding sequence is TGTGCCAGCAGCCCCCGGGGAAGCCAACAAACTGAAGCTTTCTTT. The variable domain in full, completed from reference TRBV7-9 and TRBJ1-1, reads DTGVSQNPRHKITKRGQNVTFRCDPISEHNRLYWYRQTLGQGPEFLTYFQNEAQLEKSRLLSDRFSAERPKGSFSTLEIQRTEQGDSAMYLCASSPRGSQQTEAFFGQGTRLTVV.

The CDR3 sequence: CASSLGWTGREQYF. The CDR3 DNA is TGTGCCAGCAGTTTAGGGTGGACAGGGCGCGAGCAGTACTTC. This chain connects TRBV28 to TRBJ2-7; 8 nucleotides agree with TRBD1. J gave up 6 bases and V 2 bases, and 6 bases lay outside the gene matches. The CDR3 contains 14 residues. The germline V gene has CDR1 MDHEN and CDR2 SYDVKM. The whole variable domain, filled in from reference TRBV28 and TRBJ2-7, reads DVKVTQSSRYLVKRTGEKVFLECVQDMDHENMFWYRQDPGLGLRLIYFSYDVKMKEKGDIPEGYSVSREKKERFSLILESASTNQTSMYLCASSLGWTGREQYFGPGTRLTVT.

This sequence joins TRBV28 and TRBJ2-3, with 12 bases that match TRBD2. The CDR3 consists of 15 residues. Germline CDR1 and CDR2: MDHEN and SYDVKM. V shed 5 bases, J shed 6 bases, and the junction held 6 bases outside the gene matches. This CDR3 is CASSITGTSGDTQYF. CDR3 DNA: TGTGCCAGCAGTATCACCGGGACTAGCGGGGATACGCAGTATTTT.